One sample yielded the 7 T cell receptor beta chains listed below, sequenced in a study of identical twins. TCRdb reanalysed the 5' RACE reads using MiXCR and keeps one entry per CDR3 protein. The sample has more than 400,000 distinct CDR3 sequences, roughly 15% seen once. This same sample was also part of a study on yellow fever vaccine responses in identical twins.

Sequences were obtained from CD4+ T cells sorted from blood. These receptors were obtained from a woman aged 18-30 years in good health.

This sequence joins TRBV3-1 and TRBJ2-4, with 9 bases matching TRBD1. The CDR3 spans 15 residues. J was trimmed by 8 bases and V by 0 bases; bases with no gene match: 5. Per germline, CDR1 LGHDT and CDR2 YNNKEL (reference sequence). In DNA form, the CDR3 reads TGTGCCAGCAGCCAAGACACCGGGACAGGGTACATTCAGTACTTC. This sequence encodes CASSQDTGTGYIQYF.

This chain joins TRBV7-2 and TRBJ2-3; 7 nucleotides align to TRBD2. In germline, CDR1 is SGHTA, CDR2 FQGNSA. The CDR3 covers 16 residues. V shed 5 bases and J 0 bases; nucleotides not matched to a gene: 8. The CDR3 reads CASSPRDYYSTDTQYF. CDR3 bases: TGTGCCAGCAGCCCCAGGGACTATTATAGCACAGATACGCAGTATTTT.

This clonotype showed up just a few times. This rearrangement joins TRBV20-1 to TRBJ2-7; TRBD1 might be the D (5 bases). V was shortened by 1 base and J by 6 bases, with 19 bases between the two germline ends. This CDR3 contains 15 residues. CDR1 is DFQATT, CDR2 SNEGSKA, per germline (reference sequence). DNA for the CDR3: TGCAGTGCTAGAGTAGCAGGGCAGGGCGTAGCCGAGCAGTACTTC. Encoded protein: CSARVAGQGVAEQYF.

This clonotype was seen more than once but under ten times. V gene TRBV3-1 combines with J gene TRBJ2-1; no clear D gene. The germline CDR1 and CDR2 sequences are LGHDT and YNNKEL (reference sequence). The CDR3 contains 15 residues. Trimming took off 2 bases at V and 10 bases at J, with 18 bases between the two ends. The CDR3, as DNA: TGTGCCAGCAGCCAATTAGCTATAGCTTTCGGCGAGCAGTTCTTC. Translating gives CASSQLAIAFGEQFF.

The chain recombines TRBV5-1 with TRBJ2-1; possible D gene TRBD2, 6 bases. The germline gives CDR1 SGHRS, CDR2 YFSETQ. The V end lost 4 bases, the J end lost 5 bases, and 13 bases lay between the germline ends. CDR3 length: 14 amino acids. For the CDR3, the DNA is TGCGCCAGCAGCCGCCCGCGGAGGGACAATGAGCAGTTCTTC. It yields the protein CASSRPRRDNEQFF.

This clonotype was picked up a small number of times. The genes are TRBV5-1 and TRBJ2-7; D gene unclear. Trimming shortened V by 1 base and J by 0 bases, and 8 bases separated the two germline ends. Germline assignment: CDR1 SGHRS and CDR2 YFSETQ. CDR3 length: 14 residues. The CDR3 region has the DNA TGCGCCAGCAGCTTGACGGTTGTCTCCTACGAGCAGTACTTC. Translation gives CASSLTVVSYEQYF. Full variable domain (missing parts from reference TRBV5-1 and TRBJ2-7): KAGVTQTPRYLIKTRGQQVTLSCSPISGHRSVSWYQQTPGQGLQFLFEYFSETQRNKGNFPGRFSGRQFSNSRSEMNVSTLELGDSALYLCASSLTVVSYEQYFGPGTRLTVT.

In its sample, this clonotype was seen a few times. CDR3 loop: CATSRDATVWRVINNEQFF. DNA of the CDR3: TGTGCCACCAGCAGAGACGCTACCGTCTGGAGGGTAATCAACAATGAGCAGTTCTTC. This chain joins TRBV15 and TRBJ2-1; D possibly corresponds to TRBD2 (6 bases). V dropped 0 bases and J dropped 5 bases, with 23 bases sitting between them. Germline loops: CDR1 LNHNV, CDR2 YYDKDF (reference sequence). This CDR3 comprises 19 residues.